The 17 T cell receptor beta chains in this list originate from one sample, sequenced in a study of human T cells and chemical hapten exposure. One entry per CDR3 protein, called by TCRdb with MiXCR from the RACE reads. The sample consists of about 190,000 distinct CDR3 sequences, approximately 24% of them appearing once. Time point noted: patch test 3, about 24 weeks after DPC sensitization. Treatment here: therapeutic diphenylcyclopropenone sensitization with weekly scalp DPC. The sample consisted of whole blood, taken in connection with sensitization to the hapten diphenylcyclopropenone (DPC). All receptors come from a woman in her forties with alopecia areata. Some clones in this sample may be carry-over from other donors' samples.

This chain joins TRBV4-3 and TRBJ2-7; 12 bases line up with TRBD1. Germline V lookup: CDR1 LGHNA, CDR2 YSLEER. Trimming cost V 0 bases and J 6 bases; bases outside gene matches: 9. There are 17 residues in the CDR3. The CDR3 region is CASSQDFPGQGAAEQYF. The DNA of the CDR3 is TGCGCCAGCAGCCAAGATTTTCCGGGACAGGGGGCCGCCGAGCAGTACTTC.

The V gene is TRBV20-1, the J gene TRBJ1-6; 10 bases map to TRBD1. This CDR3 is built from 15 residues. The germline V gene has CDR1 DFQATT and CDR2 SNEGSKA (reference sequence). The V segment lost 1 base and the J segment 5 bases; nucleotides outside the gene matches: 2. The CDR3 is CSARAGQGNNSPLHF. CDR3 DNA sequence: TGCAGTGCTAGAGCGGGACAGGGGAATAATTCACCCCTCCACTTT.

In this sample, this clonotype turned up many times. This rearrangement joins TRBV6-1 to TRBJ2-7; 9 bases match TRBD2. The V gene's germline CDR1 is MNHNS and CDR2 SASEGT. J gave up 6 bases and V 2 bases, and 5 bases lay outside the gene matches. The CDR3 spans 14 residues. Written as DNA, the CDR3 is TGTGCCAGCAGTGAACGGGCGGGAGGGGGCGAGCAGTACTTC. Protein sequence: CASSERAGGGEQYF.

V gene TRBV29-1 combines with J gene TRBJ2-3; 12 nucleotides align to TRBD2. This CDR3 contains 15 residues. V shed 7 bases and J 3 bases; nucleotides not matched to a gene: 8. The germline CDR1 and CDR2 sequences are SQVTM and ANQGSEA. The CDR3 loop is CSGIPGTSGTDTQYF. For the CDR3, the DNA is TGCAGCGGCATACCCGGGACTAGCGGGACAGATACGCAGTATTTT.

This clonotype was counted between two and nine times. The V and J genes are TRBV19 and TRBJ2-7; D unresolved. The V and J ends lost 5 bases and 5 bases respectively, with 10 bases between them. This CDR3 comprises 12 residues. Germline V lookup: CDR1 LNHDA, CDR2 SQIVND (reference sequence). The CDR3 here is CASSEASDEQYF. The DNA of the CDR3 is TGTGCCAGTAGTGAAGCCTCGGACGAGCAGTACTTC. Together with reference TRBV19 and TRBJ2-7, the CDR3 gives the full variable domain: DGGITQSPKYLFRKEGQNVTLSCEQNLNHDAMYWYRQDPGQGLRLIYYSQIVNDFQKGDIAEGYSVSREKKESFPLTVTSAQKNPTAFYLCASSEASDEQYFGPGTRLTVT.

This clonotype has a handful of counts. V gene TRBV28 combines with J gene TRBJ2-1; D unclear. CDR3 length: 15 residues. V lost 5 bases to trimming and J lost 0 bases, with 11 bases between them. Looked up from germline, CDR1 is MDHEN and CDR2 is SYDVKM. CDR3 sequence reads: CASSPHGLSYNEQFF. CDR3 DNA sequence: TGTGCCAGCAGTCCTCACGGCCTCTCCTACAATGAGCAGTTCTTC. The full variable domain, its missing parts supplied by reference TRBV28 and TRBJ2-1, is DVKVTQSSRYLVKRTGEKVFLECVQDMDHENMFWYRQDPGLGLRLIYFSYDVKMKEKGDIPEGYSVSREKKERFSLILESASTNQTSMYLCASSPHGLSYNEQFFGPGTRLTVL.

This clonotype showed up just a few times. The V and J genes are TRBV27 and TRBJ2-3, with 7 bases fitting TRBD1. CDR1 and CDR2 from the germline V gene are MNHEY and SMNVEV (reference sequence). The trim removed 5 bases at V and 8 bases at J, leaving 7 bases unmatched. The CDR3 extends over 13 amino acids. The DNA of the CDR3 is TGTGCCAGCAGTAGACAGGGACCGTCTACGCAGTATTTT. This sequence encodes CASSRQGPSTQYF.

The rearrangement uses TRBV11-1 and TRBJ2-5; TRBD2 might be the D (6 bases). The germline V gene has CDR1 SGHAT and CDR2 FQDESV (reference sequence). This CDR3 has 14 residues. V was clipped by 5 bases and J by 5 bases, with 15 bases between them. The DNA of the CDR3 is TGTGCCAGCAGCGAAAGTCGGGGGACGGAGACCCAGTACTTC. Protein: CASSESRGTETQYF. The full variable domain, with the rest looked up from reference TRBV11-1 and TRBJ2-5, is EAEVAQSPRYKITEKSQAVAFWCDPISGHATLYWYRQILGQGPELLVQFQDESVVDDSQLPKDRFSAERLKGVDSTLKIQPAELGDSAMYLCASSESRGTETQYFGPGTRLLVL.

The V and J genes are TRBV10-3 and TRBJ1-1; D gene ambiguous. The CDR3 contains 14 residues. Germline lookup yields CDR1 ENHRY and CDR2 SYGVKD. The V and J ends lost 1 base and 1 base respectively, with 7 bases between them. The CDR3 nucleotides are TGTGCCATCAGTGAGTTGGGCCCGAACACTGAAGCTTTCTTT. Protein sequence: CAISELGPNTEAFF.

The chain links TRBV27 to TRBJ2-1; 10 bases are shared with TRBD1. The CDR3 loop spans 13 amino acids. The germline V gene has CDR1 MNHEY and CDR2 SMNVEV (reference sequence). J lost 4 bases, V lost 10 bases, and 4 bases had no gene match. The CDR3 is CATSDRGYNEQFF. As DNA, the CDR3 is TGTGCCACTTCGGACAGGGGGTACAATGAGCAGTTCTTC.

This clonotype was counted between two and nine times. CDR3 loop: CASKGGGSYEQYF. CDR3 bases: TGTGCCAGCAAAGGGGGGGGCTCCTACGAGCAGTACTTC. This chain uses TRBV27 with TRBJ2-7, with D possibly TRBD2 on 7 matching bases. Per germline, CDR1 MNHEY and CDR2 SMNVEV (reference sequence). Trimming took 7 bases from V and 0 from J, leaving 10 bases between them. CDR3 size: 13 residues.

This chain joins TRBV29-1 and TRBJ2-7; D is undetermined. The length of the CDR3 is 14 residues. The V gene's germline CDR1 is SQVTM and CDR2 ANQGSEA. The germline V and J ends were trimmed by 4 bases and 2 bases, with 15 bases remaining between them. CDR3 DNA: TGCAGCGTTGGTAGTTTGGCCCATACCTACGAGCAGTACTTC. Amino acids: CSVGSLAHTYEQYF.

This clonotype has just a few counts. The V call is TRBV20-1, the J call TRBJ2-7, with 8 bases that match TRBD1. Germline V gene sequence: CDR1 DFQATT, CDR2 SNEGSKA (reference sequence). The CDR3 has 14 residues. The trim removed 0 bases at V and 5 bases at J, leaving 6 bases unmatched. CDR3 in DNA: TGCAGTGCTAGAGATAGCGCAGGGGGCCACGAGCAGTACTTC. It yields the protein CSARDSAGGHEQYF.

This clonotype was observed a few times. CDR3 bases: TGCAGCGTCGGCGGGGTGGGGGAGCCCCAGCATTTT. Its translation is CSVGGVGEPQHF. The chain joins TRBV29-1 to TRBJ1-5; possible D gene TRBD1, 5 bases. CDR1 SQVTM and CDR2 ANQGSEA come from the germline V gene. Trimming took 6 bases from V and 8 from J, leaving 14 bases between them. This CDR3 is built from 12 residues.

Here the CDR3 reads CSANSGSRSEQFF. In DNA, the CDR3 is TGCAGCGCTAATAGCGGGAGCAGAAGTGAGCAGTTCTTC. This chain links TRBV29-1 with TRBJ2-1; 9 bases fit TRBD2. The germline CDR1 and CDR2 sequences are SQVTM and ANQGSEA. The CDR3 totals 13 residues. J was trimmed by 9 bases and V by 7 bases; bases with no gene match: 10.

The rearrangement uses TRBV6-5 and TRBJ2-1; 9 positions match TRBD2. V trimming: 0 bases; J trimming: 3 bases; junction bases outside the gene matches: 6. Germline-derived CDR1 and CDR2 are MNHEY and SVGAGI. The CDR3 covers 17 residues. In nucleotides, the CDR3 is TGTGCCAGCAGTTACTCGAAGACTAGCGGATACTACAATGAGCAGTTCTTC. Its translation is CASSYSKTSGYYNEQFF.

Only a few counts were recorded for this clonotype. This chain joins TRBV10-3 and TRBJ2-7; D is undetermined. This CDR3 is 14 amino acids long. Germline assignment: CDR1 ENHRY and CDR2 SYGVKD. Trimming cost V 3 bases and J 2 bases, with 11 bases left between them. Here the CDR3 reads CAISERVGTYEQYF. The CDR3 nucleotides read TGTGCCATCAGTGAAAGAGTTGGGACCTACGAGCAGTACTTC.